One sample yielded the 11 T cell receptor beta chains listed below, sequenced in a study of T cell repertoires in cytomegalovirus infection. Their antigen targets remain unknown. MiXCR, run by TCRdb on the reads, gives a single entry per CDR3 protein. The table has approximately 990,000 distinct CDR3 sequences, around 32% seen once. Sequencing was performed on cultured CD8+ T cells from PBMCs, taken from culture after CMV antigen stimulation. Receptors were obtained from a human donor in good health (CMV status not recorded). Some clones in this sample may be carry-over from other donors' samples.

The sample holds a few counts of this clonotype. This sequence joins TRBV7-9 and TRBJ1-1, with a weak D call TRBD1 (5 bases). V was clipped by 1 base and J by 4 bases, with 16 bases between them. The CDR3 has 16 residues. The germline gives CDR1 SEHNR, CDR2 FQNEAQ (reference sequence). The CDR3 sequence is CASSLEAGSRGTEAFF. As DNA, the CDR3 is TGTGCCAGCAGCTTAGAGGCAGGGTCCCGGGGCACTGAAGCTTTCTTT.

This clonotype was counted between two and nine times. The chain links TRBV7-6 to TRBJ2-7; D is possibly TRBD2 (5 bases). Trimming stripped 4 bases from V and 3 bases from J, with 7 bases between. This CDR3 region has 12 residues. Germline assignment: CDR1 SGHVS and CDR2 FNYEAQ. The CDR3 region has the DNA TGTGCCAGCAGCTCCGGGGACTACGAGCAGTACTTC. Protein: CASSSGDYEQYF. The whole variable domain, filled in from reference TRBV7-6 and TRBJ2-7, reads GAGVSQSPRYKVTKRGQDVALRCDPISGHVSLYWYRQALGQGPEFLTYFNYEAQQDKSGLPNDRFSAERPEGSISTLTIQRTEQRDSAMYRCASSSGDYEQYFGPGTRLTVT.

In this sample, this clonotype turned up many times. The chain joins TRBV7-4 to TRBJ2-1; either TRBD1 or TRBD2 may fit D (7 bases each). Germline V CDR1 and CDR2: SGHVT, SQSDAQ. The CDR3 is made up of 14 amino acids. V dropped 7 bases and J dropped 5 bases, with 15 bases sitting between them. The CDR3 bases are TGTGCCAGCAAGGCAGGGGGGGGAAACAATGAGCAGTTCTTC. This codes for CASKAGGGNNEQFF.

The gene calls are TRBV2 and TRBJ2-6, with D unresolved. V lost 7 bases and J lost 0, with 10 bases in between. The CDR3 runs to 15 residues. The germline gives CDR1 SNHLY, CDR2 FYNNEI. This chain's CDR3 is CASIKYVSGANVLTF. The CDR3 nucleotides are TGTGCCAGCATTAAGTACGTCTCTGGGGCCAACGTCCTGACTTTC.

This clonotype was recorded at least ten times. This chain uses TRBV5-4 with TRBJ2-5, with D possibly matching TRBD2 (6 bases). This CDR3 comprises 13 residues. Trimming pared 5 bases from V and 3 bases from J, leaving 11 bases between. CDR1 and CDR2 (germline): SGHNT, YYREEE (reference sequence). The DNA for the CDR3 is TGTGCCAGCAGGGGCTCGGGGGAAGAGACCCAGTACTTC. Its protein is CASRGSGEETQYF.

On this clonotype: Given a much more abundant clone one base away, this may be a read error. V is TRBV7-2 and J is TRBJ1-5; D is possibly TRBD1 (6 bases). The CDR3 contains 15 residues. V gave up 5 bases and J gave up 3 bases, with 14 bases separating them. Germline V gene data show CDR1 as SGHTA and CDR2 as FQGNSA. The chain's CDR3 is CASSVLGGNNQPQHF. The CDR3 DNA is TGTGCCAGCAGCGTTTTAGGGGGGAACAATCAGCCCCAGCATTTT.

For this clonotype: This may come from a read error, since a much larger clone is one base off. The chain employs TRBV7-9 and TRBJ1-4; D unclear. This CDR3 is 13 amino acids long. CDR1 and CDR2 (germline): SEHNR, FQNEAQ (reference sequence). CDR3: CVSSLFGREKLFF. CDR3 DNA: TGTGTCAGCAGCTTGTTTGGGCGGGAAAAACTGTTTTTT.

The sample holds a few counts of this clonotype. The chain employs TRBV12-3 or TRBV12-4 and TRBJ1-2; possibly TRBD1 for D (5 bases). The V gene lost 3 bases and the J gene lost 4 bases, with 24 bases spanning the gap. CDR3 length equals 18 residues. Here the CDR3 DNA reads TGTGCCAGCAGTTTGGGGCCCCTGGGTAGTCCAGGAGTCTATGGCTACACCTTC. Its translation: CASSLGPLGSPGVYGYTF.

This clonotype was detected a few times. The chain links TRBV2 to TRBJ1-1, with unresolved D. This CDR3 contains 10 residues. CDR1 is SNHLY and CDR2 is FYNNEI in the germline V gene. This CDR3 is CAIHRPAAFF. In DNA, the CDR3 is TGTGCAATCCACCGACCGGCAGCTTTCTTT.

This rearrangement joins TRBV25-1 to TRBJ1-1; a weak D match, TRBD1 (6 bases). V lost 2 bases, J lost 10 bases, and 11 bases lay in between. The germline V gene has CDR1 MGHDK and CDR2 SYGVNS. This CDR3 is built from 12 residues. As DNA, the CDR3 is TGTGCCAGCAGTGAAGACAGGTTTGGAGCTTTCTTT. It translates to CASSEDRFGAFF.

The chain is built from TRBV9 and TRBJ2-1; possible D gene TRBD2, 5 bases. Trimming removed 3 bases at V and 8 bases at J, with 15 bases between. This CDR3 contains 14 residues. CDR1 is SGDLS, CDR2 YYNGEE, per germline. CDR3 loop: CASSARDGLHEQFF. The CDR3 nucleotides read TGTGCCAGCAGCGCGAGGGATGGACTCCATGAGCAGTTCTTC.